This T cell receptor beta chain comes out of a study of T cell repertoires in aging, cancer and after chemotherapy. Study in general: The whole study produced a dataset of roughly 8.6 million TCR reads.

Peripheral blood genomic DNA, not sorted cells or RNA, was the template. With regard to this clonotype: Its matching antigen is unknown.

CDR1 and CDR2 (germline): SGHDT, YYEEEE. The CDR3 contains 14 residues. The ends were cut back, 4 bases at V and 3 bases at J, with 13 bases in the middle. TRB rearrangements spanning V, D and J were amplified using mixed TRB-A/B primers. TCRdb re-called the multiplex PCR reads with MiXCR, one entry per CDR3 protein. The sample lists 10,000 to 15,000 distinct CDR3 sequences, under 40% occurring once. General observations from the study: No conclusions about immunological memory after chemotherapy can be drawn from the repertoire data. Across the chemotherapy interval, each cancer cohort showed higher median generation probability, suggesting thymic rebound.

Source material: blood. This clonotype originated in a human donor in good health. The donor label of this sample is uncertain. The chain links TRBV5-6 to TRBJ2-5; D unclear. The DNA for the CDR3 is TGTGCCAGCAGCCCCCCAACCCAGGAAGAGACCCAGTACTTC. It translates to CASSPPTQEETQYF.